This TCR beta chain was sequenced in a study of T cell responses to AZD1222 COVID-19 vaccine (dated by TCRdb to the early 2020s). Looking at the study overall: TCR sequencing covered 233 trial participants: some 210 given two doses of AZD1222 and 26 given two doses of MenACWY control vaccine. Trial participants were enrolled by age into 18-55, 56-69 and 70-plus year subgroups, with approximately 160, 26 and 62 TCR-sequenced participants respectively. Results the study describes overall, beyond this receptor: Conclusions about previously exposed vaccinees were limited because only 6 or 7 AZD1222 recipients were SARS-CoV-2 seropositive at baseline. Most participants were white British and females outnumbered males, and the authors suggested that clonal diversity may have been underestimated. In the small 56-69-year group, the increase in depth fell short of significance, most likely because of low power. CD4 TCRs associated with the vaccine covered the entire spike protein, and the dominant responses were in regions 160-218 and 743-854. Epitopes outside the regions mutated in the B.1.351 and B.1.1.7 variants were reportedly recognized by nearly half of the unique spike-specific TCRs. After two AZD1222 doses, spike-specific TCR breadth and depth were significantly higher than at day 0 and than in MenACWY recipients. Because no samples from the day 14 peak response were available, repertoires could be characterized only after the peak T cell response.

In the case of this clone: The antigen it binds to is not known. It has no much larger one-base neighbor in the sample; base qualities were not kept.

The sample's time point label is to be understood as: about 28 days (+/-7) after the second vaccine dose. AZD1222 recipients whose second dose came at about 4 weeks and those whose second dose came at about 12 weeks were combined into one group, since spike-specific TCR depth and breadth did not differ between the two schedules. Samples from vaccinated people were obtained from the UK trials COV001 and COV002, which included a single-blind randomized controlled phase 2/3 trial of AZD1222 (ChAdOx1 nCoV-19) in healthy adults. Trial participant PBMC samples were collected at day 0 and day 28 after the second dose for TCRbeta chain sequencing. Sequences SGHTA (CDR1) and FQGNSA (CDR2) are obtained from the germline V gene. Trimming removed 4 bases from V and 6 bases from J, leaving 10 bases between the germline ends. Taken from cysteine to phenylalanine, the CDR3 has 12 residues. Solely the CDR3 DNA is kept, with 36 bases framed from the first base.

The CDR3 regions of human TCRbeta chains were analyzed by immunosequencing. The original pipeline was this. Repertoire TCRs were matched against a reference library of SARS-CoV-2-specific TCRs generated with the MIRA antigen-specificity platform. Breadth meant the fraction of unique TCRs that were SARS-CoV-2-associated, whereas depth meant the fraction of total T cells that were SARS-CoV-2-associated. Using the MIRA data, each spike-specific TCR was assigned both to the spike region to which the TCR was reactive and to a CD4 or CD8 class. Log10-transformed breadth and depth values were compared by one-way ANOVA with Sidak's multiple comparisons tests. Imported from immuneACCESS, the table was reduced by TCRdb to in-frame sequences with V and J called. These copies leave out some clones; in studies compared against another copy, an unresolved V gene accounts for under half, and the cause of the remainder is not known. The DNA gave D and trimming, while V, J and clone size come from that table. This sample holds 120,000 to 150,000 clones; about nine tenths were observed only once. The ten biggest clones cover roughly 1.5% of the sample.

The source was peripheral blood, collected 28 days after the second AZD1222 dose. The chain joins TRBV7-2 to TRBJ2-7, with no confident D gene call. The TCR was taken from an adult who received the AZD1222 COVID-19 vaccine. The CDR3 corresponds to CASSSMKGEQYF. The DNA sequence follows: TGTGCCAGCAGCTCAATGAAGGGCGAGCAGTACTTC. When the CDR3 is completed using the reference TRBV7-2 and TRBJ2-7 genes on either side, the full variable domain is GAGVSQSPSNKVTEKGKDVELRCDPISGHTALYWYRQSLGQGLEFLIYFQGNSAPDKSGLPSDRFSAERTGGSVSTLTIQRTQQEDSAVYLCASSSMKGEQYFGPGTRLTVT.